The present T cell receptor beta chain was sequenced within a study of T-cell memory formation after mild COVID-19. Study overall: TCR clusters were mostly donor specific.

Germline-derived CDR1 and CDR2 are MNHEY and SVGAGI. V lost 0 bases and J 6 bases, leaving 17 bases between the germline ends. The CDR3 runs 16 residues. TCRdb recomputed calls from the 5' RACE reads with MiXCR, one row per CDR3 protein. This table has some 450,000 distinct CDR3 sequences, approximately 20% appearing once. The sample comprised PBMCs or a T cell subset sorted from them (not recorded which). The receptor's source is an adult woman who had mild COVID-19 (a few samples of this study predate the infection). Cell type and time point are not known. The chain has TRBV6-5 and TRBJ1-1; TRBD1 might be the D (6 bases). CDR3 DNA sequence: TGTGCCAGCAGTTACTCCTGGGGGGCGGGCAACGCTGAAGCTTTCTTT. This sequence encodes CASSYSWGAGNAEAFF.